A selection of T cell receptor beta chains follows, all from one sample in a study of shared clonotypes between healthy human individuals. Clones were read by immunoSEQ multiplex PCR, and TCRdb kept only the in-frame ones, dropping some. The repertoire holds some 2,400,000 clones, around 95% seen once, with over 0.1% in the top ten. The sample was naive CD4+ T cells sorted from blood. These receptors all stem from a man between 18 and 35 years old in good health. Each CDR3 is given with its conserved first and last residue. A D gene is named only where the DNA matches it firmly.

J gene: TRBJ2-6; D gene: -; V gene: TRBV28; CDR3 protein: CASSPGSSGANVLTF
J gene: TRBJ2-6; D gene: TRBD1; V gene: TRBV9; CDR3 protein: CASSQGASGGSGANVLTF
J gene: TRBJ1-3; D gene: -; V gene: TRBV7-9; CDR3 protein: CASSSAGGYTIYF
J gene: TRBJ2-1; D gene: TRBD1; V gene: TRBV10-2; CDR3 protein: CASSEIGTGVDEQFF
J gene: TRBJ2-5; D gene: TRBD1; V gene: TRBV7-9; CDR3 protein: CASSIGGTGAETQYF
J gene: TRBJ1-1; D gene: -; V gene: TRBV18; CDR3 protein: CASSPGIQAEMNTEAFF
J gene: TRBJ2-1; D gene: TRBD1; V gene: TRBV10-3; CDR3 protein: CAISAEIGQATYNEQFF
J gene: TRBJ1-6; D gene: -; V gene: TRBV7-3; CDR3 protein: CASSSTGQNNSPLHF
J gene: TRBJ2-3; D gene: -; V gene: TRBV28; CDR3 protein: CASTPPTRGLSGTDTQYF
J gene: TRBJ1-6; D gene: TRBD1; V gene: TRBV6-5; CDR3 protein: CASSFGRGQDSPLHF
J gene: TRBJ1-2; D gene: -; V gene: TRBV5-6; CDR3 protein: CASSLPTGGHGYTF
J gene: TRBJ2-4; D gene: -; V gene: TRBV10-3; CDR3 protein: CAISARQGRGADIQYF
J gene: TRBJ2-1; D gene: -; V gene: TRBV30; CDR3 protein: CAWKASTYNEQFF
J gene: TRBJ2-3; D gene: TRBD1; V gene: TRBV2; CDR3 protein: CASSGQGAMRTDTQYF
J gene: TRBJ2-3; D gene: -; V gene: TRBV5-5; CDR3 protein: CASSLGLRDSTTSTDTQYF
J gene: TRBJ2-5; D gene: -; V gene: TRBV27; CDR3 protein: CASSFRDQETQYF
J gene: TRBJ2-3; D gene: -; V gene: TRBV10-3; CDR3 protein: CAIFGWAADTQYF
J gene: TRBJ1-4; D gene: -; V gene: TRBV19; CDR3 protein: CASSRGQPNEKLFF
J gene: TRBJ1-4; D gene: -; V gene: TRBV5-1; CDR3 protein: CASSPDGRNEKLFF
J gene: TRBJ2-3; D gene: TRBD1; V gene: TRBV11-3; CDR3 protein: CASSQRQGACDTQYF
J gene: TRBJ1-1; D gene: TRBD1; V gene: TRBV9; CDR3 protein: CASSVEVGGSEAFF
J gene: TRBJ2-1; D gene: -; V gene: TRBV11-2; CDR3 protein: CASSLGALINEQFF
J gene: TRBJ2-7; D gene: TRBD2; V gene: TRBV7-8; CDR3 protein: CASSPPTSGTFYEQYF
J gene: TRBJ2-5; D gene: TRBD1; V gene: TRBV27; CDR3 protein: CASSTQTGLQETQYF
J gene: TRBJ1-3; D gene: TRBD1; V gene: TRBV30; CDR3 protein: CAGGTAGNTIYF
J gene: TRBJ1-2; D gene: -; V gene: TRBV21-1; CDR3 protein: CASSKAYRGHYGYTF
J gene: TRBJ1-3; D gene: -; V gene: TRBV14; CDR3 protein: CASSHRASGNTIYF
J gene: TRBJ2-7; D gene: -; V gene: TRBV7-2; CDR3 protein: CASSLGVLGAIWGVYEQYF
J gene: TRBJ1-2; D gene: TRBD1; V gene: TRBV5-1; CDR3 protein: CASSLGSGTGNGYTF
J gene: TRBJ2-2; D gene: -; V gene: TRBV14; CDR3 protein: CASSRSLGGELFF
J gene: TRBJ1-2; D gene: -; V gene: TRBV5-3; CDR3 protein: CARSLFGGNYGYTF
J gene: TRBJ1-2; D gene: -; V gene: TRBV18; CDR3 protein: CASSRQDNYGYTF
J gene: TRBJ2-5; D gene: TRBD2; V gene: TRBV9; CDR3 protein: CASSLGTSGVETQYF
J gene: TRBJ1-2; D gene: TRBD1; V gene: TRBV19; CDR3 protein: CASSLLGQGGNGYTF
J gene: TRBJ1-5; D gene: -; V gene: TRBV5-1; CDR3 protein: CASSLAGDSNQPQHF
J gene: TRBJ2-5; D gene: TRBD2; V gene: TRBV7-2; CDR3 protein: CASSLTGLAGARETQYF
J gene: TRBJ1-2; D gene: TRBD1; V gene: TRBV19; CDR3 protein: CASSGPGQGVLYGYTF
J gene: TRBJ1-6; D gene: TRBD1; V gene: TRBV4-1; CDR3 protein: CASSQGTQVQGTVSPLHF
J gene: TRBJ2-7; D gene: TRBD2; V gene: TRBV7-9; CDR3 protein: CASSPGLAGGPTYEQYF